These T cell receptor beta chains were read from a single sample in a study of T cell responses to AZD1222 COVID-19 vaccine. The assay was immunoSEQ multiplex PCR, and TCRdb's table has in-frame clones only and misses some. Among about 50,000 clones listed, roughly 85% were seen once. Sequenced here: peripheral blood, sampled on day 0 of AZD1222 vaccination. Receptor source: an adult in good health. The CDR3 runs from the conserved cysteine through the conserved F or W. The D gene is left open where the match is weak. Clone size is given for some rows only: seen once, a few or many times, or a class if the clone is expanded.

TRBJ1-1 | - | TRBV18 | - | CASSPRLGRSDEAFF | TGTGCCAGCTCACCACGATTGGGTAGATCCGATGAAGCTTTCTTT
TRBJ2-3 | - | TRBV5-6 | - | CASSLAGDLTDTQYF | TGTGCCAGCAGCTTGGCCGGGGACTTAACAGATACGCAGTATTTT
TRBJ1-1 | - | TRBV19 | TRBD1 | CASSIGQGVTEAFF | TGTGCCAGTAGTATCGGACAGGGGGTCACTGAAGCTTTCTTT
TRBJ1-1 | - | TRBV28 | - | CASSLQGWAEAFF | TGTGCCAGCAGTTTACAAGGGTGGGCCGAGGCTTTCTTT
TRBJ2-3 | - | TRBV29-1 | - | CSARGATDTQYF | TGCAGCGCGAGAGGGGCCACAGATACGCAGTATTTT
TRBJ1-2 | - | TRBV2 | - | CATRTSYGYTF | TGTGCCACCCGGACGTCATATGGCTACACCTTC
TRBJ2-7 | - | TRBV2 | TRBD1 | CASSRDRVISYEQYF | TGTGCCAGCTCTCGGGACAGGGTAATTTCCTACGAGCAGTACTTC
TRBJ1-2 | - | TRBV4-2 | - | CASSQEGWSYGYTF | TGTGCCAGCAGCCAAGAAGGATGGAGCTATGGCTACACCTTC
TRBJ1-5 | - | TRBV18 | TRBD1 | CASSLAGTGDGQPQHF | TGTGCCAGCTCATTGGCCGGGACAGGGGATGGTCAGCCCCAGCATTTT
TRBJ2-7 | - | TRBV6-2/TRBV6-3 | TRBD1 | CASSYIIGTGWFEQYF | TGTGCCAGCAGTTACATAATAGGGACAGGATGGTTCGAGCAGTACTTC
TRBJ2-5 | medium-sized | TRBV10-3 | - | CAISAFQETQYF | TGTGCCATCAGTGCCTTCCAAGAGACCCAGTACTTC
TRBJ2-3 | - | TRBV7-8 | - | CASGETGISTDTQYF | TGTGCCAGCGGGGAGACTGGAATTAGCACAGATACGCAGTATTTT
TRBJ2-7 | - | TRBV20-1 | - | CSASSVRASYEQYF | TGCAGTGCTAGTTCGGTGCGAGCCTCCTACGAGCAGTACTTC
TRBJ2-1 | - | TRBV7-8 | - | CASSLAGVRNEQFF | TGTGCCAGCAGCTTAGCGGGGGTTCGCAATGAGCAGTTCTTC
TRBJ2-1 | - | TRBV3-1/TRBV3-2 | - | CASSQVFGYRNEQFF | TGTGCCAGCAGCCAAGTATTCGGCTACCGCAATGAGCAGTTCTTC
TRBJ2-1 | - | TRBV14 | TRBD2 | CASSQDIGGGTYNEQFF | TGTGCCAGCAGCCAAGATATTGGCGGGGGGACCTACAATGAGCAGTTCTTC
TRBJ1-2 | - | TRBV28 | - | CASSASGVGYTF | TGTGCCAGCAGTGCCTCGGGGGTCGGCTACACCTTC
TRBJ2-7 | - | TRBV11-2 | - | CASSPSLVGGLYEQYF | TGTGCCAGCAGCCCTAGTTTAGTGGGGGGTCTCTACGAGCAGTACTTC
TRBJ2-1 | - | TRBV4-2 | - | CASSQDLEGRSHRNEQFF | TGTGCCAGCAGCCAAGATCTCGAGGGGCGCAGCCATAGGAATGAGCAGTTCTTC
TRBJ2-2 | - | TRBV7-9 | - | CASLVAQGVTGELFF | TGTGCCAGCTTGGTGGCGCAGGGCGTCACCGGGGAGCTGTTTTTT
TRBJ2-2 | - | TRBV5-1 | TRBD1 | CASSPGQGLFAGELFF | TGCGCCAGCAGCCCGGGACAGGGGTTATTCGCCGGGGAGCTGTTTTTT
TRBJ2-3 | - | TRBV11-3 | - | CASSLGGSTDTQYF | TGTGCCAGCAGCTTAGGGGGGAGCACAGATACGCAGTATTTT
TRBJ2-2 | once | TRBV28 | TRBD1 | CASSLRGTGVTGELFF | TGTGCCAGCAGTTTACGGGGGACAGGGGTAACCGGGGAGCTGTTTTTT
TRBJ1-1 | - | TRBV6-6 | - | CASSPNQVNTEAFF | TGTGCCAGCAGCCCGAATCAAGTTAACACTGAAGCTTTCTTT
TRBJ2-2 | - | TRBV6-6 | - | CASSLDGASTGELFF | TGTGCCAGCAGTTTGGACGGGGCGAGCACCGGGGAGCTGTTTTTT
TRBJ1-6 | - | TRBV27 | TRBD1 | CASRYRGLSPLHF | TGTGCCAGCAGGTACAGGGGGCTTTCACCCCTCCACTTT
TRBJ1-4 | once | TRBV5-1 | - | CASSPSRGRGEKLFF | TGCGCCAGCAGCCCTTCCCGGGGGCGAGGTGAAAAACTGTTTTTT
TRBJ1-1 | - | TRBV15 | - | CATSRLPGRTEAFF | TGTGCCACCAGCAGACTCCCAGGGAGGACTGAAGCTTTCTTT
TRBJ1-1 | - | TRBV19 | - | CASPTGEAFF | TGTGCCAGTCCGACAGGCGAAGCTTTCTTT
TRBJ1-5 | - | TRBV27 | - | CASSFSPNQPQHF | TGTGCCAGCAGTTTTTCGCCCAATCAGCCCCAGCATTTT
TRBJ2-7 | - | TRBV7-3 | - | CASSLRSGIHEQYF | TGTGCCAGCAGCTTACGATCAGGGATCCACGAGCAGTACTTC
TRBJ2-1 | - | TRBV19 | TRBD1 | CASSTDRGPYNEQFF | TGTGCCAGTAGTACCGACAGGGGGCCCTACAATGAGCAGTTCTTC
TRBJ2-2 | - | TRBV7-9 | TRBD2 | CASSWQRGMIIGELFF | TGTGCCAGCAGCTGGCAGCGGGGGATGATTATCGGGGAGCTGTTTTTT
TRBJ1-1 | - | TRBV19 | - | CASSLDAGRVNTEAFF | TGTGCCAGTAGTCTAGATGCGGGGCGAGTGAACACTGAAGCTTTCTTT
TRBJ2-1 | - | TRBV3-1/TRBV3-2 | - | CASSQISWRGLDNEQFF | TGTGCCAGCAGCCAAATATCTTGGCGGGGGCTCGACAATGAGCAGTTCTTC
TRBJ2-5 | few | TRBV11-2 | TRBD2 | CASSPFVIAGSRTQYF | TGTGCCAGCAGCCCCTTTGTAATAGCGGGGTCGAGGACCCAGTACTTC
TRBJ2-7 | - | TRBV7-2 | TRBD1 | CASSLRQGNSYEQYF | TGTGCCAGCAGCCTACGACAGGGGAACTCCTACGAGCAGTACTTC
TRBJ1-4 | - | TRBV3-1/TRBV3-2 | TRBD1 | CASSQSPGQGNEKLFF | TGTGCCAGCAGCCAATCCCCGGGACAGGGGAATGAAAAACTGTTTTTT
TRBJ1-2 | - | TRBV4-1 | - | CASSQGEGIYGYTF | TGCGCCAGCAGCCAAGGAGAGGGGATCTATGGCTACACCTTC